The source of this TCR beta chain is a study of PD-1 blockade in classical Hodgkin lymphoma. The overall study: It was nivolumab at 3 mg/kg, given intravenously every 2 weeks, that patients received.

Autologous stem cell transplantation was followed by relapse in every patient, and brentuximab vedotin exposure varied. Magnetic negative selection was used to purify CD4+ T cells from PBMCs that had been thawed. The CDR3 totals 14 residues. Deletions cut 7 bases from V and 2 bases from J, with 14 bases between. CDR1 and CDR2 from the germline V gene are SQVTM and ANQGSEA. Regarding the study as a whole: The CD4+ diversity rise by C4D1 was clearest in complete responders.

TCRdb's table, derived via immunoSEQ multiplex PCR, lists solely in-frame clones and lacks some. Altogether 30,000 to 40,000 clones are present, approximately 90% being singletons, with the ten largest covering 0.2% to 0.3%. About this clone itself: Its antigen is unidentified.

The receptor was derived from a human donor with classical Hodgkin lymphoma. The specimen was CD4+ T cells from blood, collected at baseline. The V and J genes are TRBV29-1 and TRBJ2-2, with D maybe TRBD1 (6 bases). CDR3 amino acids: CSARDRPNTGELFF. The DNA of the CDR3 is TGCAGCGCTCGAGACAGGCCCAACACCGGGGAGCTGTTTTTT.